The 23 T cell receptor beta chains below all came from one sample that was sequenced in a study of T cells in Graves' hyperthyroidism and ophthalmopathy. Amplification of TCR beta CDR3 regions used RNA as the template. The study used the HTBI primer set for a first-round RT-PCR of the TCR CDR3. TCRdb passed the multiplex PCR reads through MiXCR, listing each CDR3 protein once. Here the sample spans about 560,000 distinct CDR3 sequences, 14% being singletons. Sequencing input: blood. Every receptor here comes from a woman in her thirties or forties with Graves' hyperthyroidism.

This clonotype was counted ten times or more. DNA for the CDR3: TGTGCCAGCAGTTTAGGTGCGGGCCGGGTCCCCGGATATTTT. It translates to CASSLGAGRVPGYF. This chain uses TRBV12-3 or TRBV12-4 with TRBJ1-3; D is undetermined. The CDR3 totals 14 residues. V shed 1 base and J shed 15 bases, with 19 bases lying between them.

The J gene is TRBJ1-4, the V gene TRBV29-1; perhaps TRBD1 as D (6 bases). The CDR3 is 12 residues long. V lost 3 bases and J 7 bases, leaving 9 bases between the germline ends. The V gene's germline CDR1 is SQVTM and CDR2 ANQGSEA. CDR3 protein: CSVDRGSEKLFF. The CDR3 nucleotides read TGCAGCGTTGACAGGGGAAGTGAAAAACTGTTTTTT.

DNA for the CDR3: TGTGCCAACGAAGGGGGTAGTCGGGAGCAGTTCTTC. Residues: CANEGGSREQFF. The gene calls are TRBV2 and TRBJ2-1; a possible D gene is TRBD1 (6 bases). V gave up 10 bases and J gave up 10 bases, with 17 bases separating them. The CDR3 contains 12 residues. The germline V gene has CDR1 SNHLY and CDR2 FYNNEI.

This chain uses TRBV4-2 with TRBJ1-5; the D gene is possibly TRBD1 (5 bases). The germline V gene encodes CDR1 LGHNA and CDR2 YNFKEQ. V lost 0 bases and J lost 4, with 19 bases in between. This CDR3 comprises 18 residues. The CDR3 sequence: CASSQDYPGAYANQPQHF. The CDR3 DNA reads as TGTGCCAGCAGCCAAGATTATCCCGGGGCGTATGCGAATCAGCCCCAGCATTTT.

Only a few counts were recorded for this clonotype. The chain employs TRBV7-6 and TRBJ1-1, with 10 positions matching TRBD1. This CDR3 is built from 17 residues. After removal of 1 base from V and 7 bases from J, the junction contained 12 bases not matched to a gene. The germline V gene has CDR1 SGHVS and CDR2 FNYEAQ. CDR3 nucleotides: TGTGCCAGCAGCTTAGTTGACAGCCGGACAGGGGGATTTGAAGCTTTCTTT. This encodes CASSLVDSRTGGFEAFF.

This clonotype was found many times. The chain uses TRBV28 and TRBJ2-7, with a weak D call TRBD2 (6 bases). Germline V gives CDR1 MDHEN, CDR2 SYDVKM. V gave up 3 bases and J gave up 3 bases, with 15 bases separating them. This CDR3 comprises 15 residues. CDR3 sequence (DNA): TGTGCCAGCAGTTTGTATAGCGGAACTAACTACGAGCAGTACTTC. As protein: CASSLYSGTNYEQYF.

This clonotype was found many times. This sequence joins TRBV30 and TRBJ2-2, with TRBD2 matching 10 bases. The trim removed 4 bases at V and 1 base at J, leaving 6 bases unmatched. CDR1 and CDR2 from the germline V gene are GTSNPN and SVGIG (reference sequence). The CDR3 consists of 16 residues. CDR3 nucleotide sequence: TGTGCCTGGACGAGCGGGAGGGCTGGGAACACCGGGGAGCTGTTTTTT. It yields the protein CAWTSGRAGNTGELFF.

This sequence joins TRBV7-8 and TRBJ2-6; possible D gene TRBD1, 5 bases. Germline V lookup: CDR1 SGHVS, CDR2 FQNEAQ. The CDR3 extends over 16 amino acids. V dropped 4 bases and J dropped 0 bases, with 10 bases sitting between them. CDR3 amino acids: CASSSSTDSGANVLTF. Written as DNA, the CDR3 is TGTGCCAGCAGCTCCTCGACAGACTCTGGGGCCAACGTCCTGACTTTC.

This clonotype appeared many times. V and J are TRBV9 and TRBJ2-2, with D uncertain. Trimming left V 0 bases short and J 8 bases short, with 5 bases between. CDR1 and CDR2 (germline): SGDLS, YYNGEE. The CDR3 sequence is 12 residues long. For the CDR3, the DNA is TGTGCCAGCAGCGTAGAAGTGGGGGAGCTGTTTTTT. Protein product: CASSVEVGELFF.

This clonotype was detected only a few times. This sequence joins TRBV15 and TRBJ2-3; perhaps TRBD2 as D (6 bases). The CDR3 is made up of 18 amino acids. From germline, CDR1 is LNHNV and CDR2 YYDKDF (reference sequence). The V and J ends lost 5 bases and 2 bases respectively, with 23 bases between them. The CDR3 coding sequence is TGTGCCACCAGCCCAAGACTCCCGGGACTTCAACTCACAGATACGCAGTATTTT. Protein sequence: CATSPRLPGLQLTDTQYF.

This clonotype appeared many times. The chain recombines TRBV12-3 or TRBV12-4 with TRBJ2-4, with unresolved D. This CDR3 contains 14 residues. Deletions cut 2 bases from V and 4 bases from J, with 9 bases between. This chain's CDR3 is CASSLRGSKNIQYF. For the CDR3, the DNA is TGTGCCAGCAGTTTACGTGGGTCTAAAAACATTCAGTACTTC.

Ten or more counts support this clonotype. This chain joins TRBV12-3 or TRBV12-4 and TRBJ1-1; no clear D gene. Trimming shortened V by 6 bases and J by 1 base, and 12 bases separated the two germline ends. The CDR3 has 14 amino acids. The CDR3 is CASSPHDGNTEAFF. CDR3 DNA: TGTGCCAGCAGCCCCCATGACGGGAACACTGAAGCTTTCTTT.

At least ten counts were recorded for this clonotype. The chain links TRBV5-1 to TRBJ2-7; D might be TRBD1 (7 bases). The CDR3 contains 15 residues. Looked up from germline, CDR1 is SGHRS and CDR2 is YFSETQ. Trimming removed 0 bases from V and 3 bases from J, with 13 bases in between. This chain's CDR3 is CASSLEGGQYYEQYF. CDR3 bases: TGCGCCAGCAGCTTGGAGGGGGGACAGTACTACGAGCAGTACTTC.

This clonotype appeared a few times. This chain's CDR3 is CSARKTSVTLGDTQYF. In DNA form, the CDR3 reads TGCAGTGCTAGAAAGACTAGCGTAACCCTGGGGGATACGCAGTATTTT. V and J are TRBV20-1 and TRBJ2-3; TRBD2 matches 8 bases. Germline V gene lookup returns CDR1 DFQATT and CDR2 SNEGSKA (reference sequence). The CDR3 contains 16 residues. Trimming took 2 bases from V and 6 from J; bases not matched to a gene: 13.

The CDR3 is CAVRGEDGGKLFF. CDR3 sequence (DNA): TGTGCCGTCCGGGGGGAGGATGGTGGAAAACTGTTTTTT. This chain joins TRBV28 and TRBJ1-4, with D tentatively TRBD1 (5 bases). This CDR3 has 13 amino acids. The ends were cut back, 11 bases at V and 10 bases at J, with 20 bases in the middle. The V gene's germline CDR1 is MDHEN and CDR2 SYDVKM.

Of note for this clonotype: Just one base apart from a much larger clone, this may be a read error. Here the CDR3 DNA reads TGTGCCAGCAGCCAGGCAGGACTAGCGGGAGAGAAGAATGAGCAGTCCTTC. This codes for CASSQAGLAGEKNEQSF. This chain connects TRBV3-1 to TRBJ2-1; 13 positions match TRBD2. The CDR3 extends over 17 amino acids. Germline CDR1 is LGHDT and CDR2 is YNNKEL (reference sequence).

This clonotype was counted at least ten times. This rearrangement joins TRBV5-1 to TRBJ2-2; D is unresolved. The V end lost 4 bases, the J end lost 2 bases, and 18 bases lay between the germline ends. CDR1 and CDR2 (germline): SGHRS, YFSETQ. CDR3 size: 17 residues. The CDR3 spells CASSAQPAQKNTGELFF. The CDR3, as DNA: TGCGCCAGCAGCGCCCAACCTGCCCAAAAAAACACCGGGGAGCTGTTTTTT.

The sample holds many counts of this clonotype. This chain connects TRBV12-3 or TRBV12-4 to TRBJ2-3, with TRBD1 matching 9 bases. V shed 6 bases, J shed 4 bases, and the junction held 8 bases outside the gene matches. This CDR3 comprises 15 residues. CDR3 coding DNA: TGTGCCAGCAGCCAGGACAGGGGCGCGGCAGATACGCAGTATTTT. Residues: CASSQDRGAADTQYF.

A remark on this clonotype: This sequence may be a read error, since a much larger clone differs from it by one base. The chain uses TRBV20-1 and TRBJ2-5, with a tentative D call TRBD2 (6 bases). The CDR3 runs to 15 residues. CDR1 is DFQATT and CDR2 is SNEGSKA in the germline V gene (reference sequence). The CDR3 sequence: CSARLPREVGEIQYF. The CDR3 nucleotides are TGCAGTGCTAGACTTCCCAGGGAGGTGGGAGAGATCCAGTACTTC.

This clonotype occurred many times. The chain uses TRBV28 and TRBJ1-4; tentatively, D is TRBD1 (5 bases). Trimming removed 6 bases from V and 10 bases from J, with 21 bases in between. Germline values: CDR1 MDHEN, CDR2 SYDVKM. This CDR3 is built from 15 residues. The CDR3 coding sequence is TGTGCCAGCAGAAGGACGGGACTCGGTCTCGGAAAACTGTTTTTT. Translated, it gives CASRRTGLGLGKLFF.

This clonotype was seen ten or more times. The chain carries TRBV5-5 and TRBJ2-7; TRBD1 matches at 7 bases. The V and J ends lost 5 bases and 1 base, in that order; junction bases with no gene match: 9. Germline V gene sequence: CDR1 SGHKS, CDR2 YYEKEE (reference sequence). This CDR3 region has 15 residues. CDR3 protein: CASRSTGDLSYEQYF. CDR3 coding DNA: TGTGCCAGCAGAAGTACAGGGGACCTATCCTACGAGCAGTACTTC.

This clonotype showed up just a few times. V is TRBV28 and J is TRBJ2-2; 11 bases line up with TRBD2. Germline CDR1 and CDR2: MDHEN and SYDVKM. The CDR3 has 16 amino acids. Trimming at V came to 6 bases and at J to 0 bases, leaving 3 bases not matched to a gene. The CDR3 spells CASRTSGIANTGELFF. CDR3 nucleotides: TGTGCCAGCAGGACTAGCGGGATCGCGAACACCGGGGAGCTGTTTTTT. The whole variable domain, filled in from reference TRBV28 and TRBJ2-2, reads DVKVTQSSRYLVKRTGEKVFLECVQDMDHENMFWYRQDPGLGLRLIYFSYDVKMKEKGDIPEGYSVSREKKERFSLILESASTNQTSMYLCASRTSGIANTGELFFGEGSRLTVL.

The chain combines TRBV7-9 with TRBJ1-1, with D perhaps TRBD1 (6 bases). The length of the CDR3 is 14 residues. Trimming left V 8 bases short and J 0 bases short, with 13 bases between. The germline gives CDR1 SEHNR, CDR2 FQNEAQ (reference sequence). CDR3 loop: CASGGGLMNTEAFF. CDR3 DNA: TGTGCCAGCGGGGGGGGGCTCATGAACACTGAAGCTTTCTTT.